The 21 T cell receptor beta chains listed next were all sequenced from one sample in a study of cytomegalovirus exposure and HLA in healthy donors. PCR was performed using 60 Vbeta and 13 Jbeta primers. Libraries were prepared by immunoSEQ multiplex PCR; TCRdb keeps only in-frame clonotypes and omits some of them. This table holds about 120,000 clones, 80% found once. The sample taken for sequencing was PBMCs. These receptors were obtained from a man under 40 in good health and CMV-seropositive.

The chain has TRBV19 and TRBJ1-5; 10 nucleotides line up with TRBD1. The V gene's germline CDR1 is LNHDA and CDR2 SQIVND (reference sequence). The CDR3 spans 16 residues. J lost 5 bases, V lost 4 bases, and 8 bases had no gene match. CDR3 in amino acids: CASSKWDRGNDQPQHF. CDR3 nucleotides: TGTGCCAGTAGTAAGTGGGACAGGGGAAATGATCAGCCCCAGCATTTT.

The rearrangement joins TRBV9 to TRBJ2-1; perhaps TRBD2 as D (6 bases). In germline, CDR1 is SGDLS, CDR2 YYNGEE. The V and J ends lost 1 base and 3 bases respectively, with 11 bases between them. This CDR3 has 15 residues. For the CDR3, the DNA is TGTGCCAGCAGCGTAACTGCGGGGAACTACAATGAGCAGTTCTTC. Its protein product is CASSVTAGNYNEQFF. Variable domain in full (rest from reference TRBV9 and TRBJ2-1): DSGVTQTPKHLITATGQRVTLRCSPRSGDLSVYWYQQSLDQGLQFLIQYYNGEERAKGNILERFSAQQFPDLHSELNLSSLELGDSALYFCASSVTAGNYNEQFFGPGTRLTVL.

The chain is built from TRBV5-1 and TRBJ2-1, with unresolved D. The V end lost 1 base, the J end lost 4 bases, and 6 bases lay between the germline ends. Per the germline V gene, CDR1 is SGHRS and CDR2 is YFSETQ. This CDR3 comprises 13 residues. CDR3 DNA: TGCGCCAGCAGCTTGCTTCAGTACAATGAGCAGTTCTTC. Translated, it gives CASSLLQYNEQFF.

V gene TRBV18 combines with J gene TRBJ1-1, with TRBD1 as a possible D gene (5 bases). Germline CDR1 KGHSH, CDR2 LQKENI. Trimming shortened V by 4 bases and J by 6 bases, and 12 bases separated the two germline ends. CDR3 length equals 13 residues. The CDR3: CASSHGGSPEAFF. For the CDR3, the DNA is TGTGCCAGCTCACACGGGGGTAGTCCTGAAGCTTTCTTT. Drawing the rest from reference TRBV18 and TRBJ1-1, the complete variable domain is NAGVMQNPRHLVRRRGQEARLRCSPMKGHSHVYWYRQLPEEGLKFMVYLQKENIIDESGMPKERFSAEFPKEGPSILRIQQVVRGDSAAYFCASSHGGSPEAFFGQGTRLTVV.

CDR3 DNA sequence: TGTGCCATCAGTGCACGGACTAGCGGGGGGTCCCCCTACAATGAGCAGTTCTTC. This gives the protein CAISARTSGGSPYNEQFF. The rearrangement uses TRBV10-3 and TRBJ2-1; 14 bases match TRBD2. From germline, CDR1 is ENHRY and CDR2 SYGVKD. The CDR3 length is 18 residues. Trimming at V came to 4 bases and at J to 2 bases, leaving 7 bases not matched to a gene.

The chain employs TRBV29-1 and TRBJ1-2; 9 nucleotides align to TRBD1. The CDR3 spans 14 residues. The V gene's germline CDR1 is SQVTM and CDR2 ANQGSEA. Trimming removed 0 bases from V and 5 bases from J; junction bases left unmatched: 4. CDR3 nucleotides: TGCAGCGTTGAAGATGACAGGGGGTCATATGGCTACACCTTC. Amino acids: CSVEDDRGSYGYTF.

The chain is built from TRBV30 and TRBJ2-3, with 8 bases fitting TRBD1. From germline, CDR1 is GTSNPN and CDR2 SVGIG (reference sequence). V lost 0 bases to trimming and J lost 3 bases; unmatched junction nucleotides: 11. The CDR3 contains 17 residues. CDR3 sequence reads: CAWSVLSPGGGTDTQYF. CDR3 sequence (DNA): TGTGCCTGGAGTGTACTGTCCCCAGGGGGCGGGACAGATACGCAGTATTTT.

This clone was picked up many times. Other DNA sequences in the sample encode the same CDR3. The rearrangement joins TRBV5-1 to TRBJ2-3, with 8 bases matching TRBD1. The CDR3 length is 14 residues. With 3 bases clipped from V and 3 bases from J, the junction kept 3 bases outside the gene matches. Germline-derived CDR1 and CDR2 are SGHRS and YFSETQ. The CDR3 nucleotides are TGCGCCAGCAGCTCAGGACAGGGTACAGATACGCAGTATTTT. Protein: CASSSGQGTDTQYF.

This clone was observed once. The DNA for the CDR3 is TGTGCCAGCAGTGACCCCGGGCAAGAGACCCAGTACTTC. Amino acids: CASSDPGQETQYF. The chain has TRBV6-1 and TRBJ2-5; no definite D call. The germline V and J ends were trimmed by 3 bases and 2 bases, with 7 bases remaining between them. The CDR3 covers 13 residues. Germline CDR1 is MNHNS and CDR2 is SASEGT.

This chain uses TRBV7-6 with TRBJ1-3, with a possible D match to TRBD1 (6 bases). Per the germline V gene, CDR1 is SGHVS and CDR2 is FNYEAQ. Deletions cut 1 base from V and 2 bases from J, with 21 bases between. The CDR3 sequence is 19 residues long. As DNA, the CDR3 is TGTGCCAGCAGCTTAGTCGCCAGGGGACCCAGAGAGCCTGGAAACACCATATATTTT. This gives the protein CASSLVARGPREPGNTIYF.

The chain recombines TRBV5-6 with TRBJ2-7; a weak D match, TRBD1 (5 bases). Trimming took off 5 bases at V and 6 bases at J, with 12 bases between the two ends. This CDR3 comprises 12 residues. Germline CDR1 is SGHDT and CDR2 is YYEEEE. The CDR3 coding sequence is TGTGCCAGCAGGTCCGTGCAGGGCGAGCAGTACTTC. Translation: CASRSVQGEQYF.

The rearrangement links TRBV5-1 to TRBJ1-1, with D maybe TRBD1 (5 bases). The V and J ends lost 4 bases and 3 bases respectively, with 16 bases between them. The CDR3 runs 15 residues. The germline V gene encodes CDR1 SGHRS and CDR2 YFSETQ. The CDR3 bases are TGCGCCAGCAGCCCCAGGGCCGACTCGTACACTGAAGCTTTCTTT. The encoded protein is CASSPRADSYTEAFF.

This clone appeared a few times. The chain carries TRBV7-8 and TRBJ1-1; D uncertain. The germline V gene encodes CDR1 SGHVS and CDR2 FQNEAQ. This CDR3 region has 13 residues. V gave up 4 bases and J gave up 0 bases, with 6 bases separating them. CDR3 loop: CASSSYMNTEAFF. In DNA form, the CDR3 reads TGTGCCAGCAGCTCGTATATGAACACTGAAGCTTTCTTT.

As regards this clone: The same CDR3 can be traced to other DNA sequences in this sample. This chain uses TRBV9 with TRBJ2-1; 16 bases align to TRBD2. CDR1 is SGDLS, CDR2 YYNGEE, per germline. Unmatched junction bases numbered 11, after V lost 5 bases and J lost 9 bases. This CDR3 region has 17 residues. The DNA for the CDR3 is TGTGCCAGCAGTGTATCCGGGACTAGCGGGGGGGCAGTTGAGCAGTTCTTC. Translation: CASSVSGTSGGAVEQFF.

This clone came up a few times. The CDR3 spells CASIRENTEAFF. The CDR3 DNA reads as TGTGCCAGTATACGAGAGAACACTGAAGCTTTCTTT. The chain combines TRBV19 with TRBJ1-1; D is unresolved. The CDR3 is 12 amino acids. Germline V lookup: CDR1 LNHDA, CDR2 SQIVND (reference sequence). Trimming took off 7 bases at V and 1 base at J, with 7 bases between the two ends.

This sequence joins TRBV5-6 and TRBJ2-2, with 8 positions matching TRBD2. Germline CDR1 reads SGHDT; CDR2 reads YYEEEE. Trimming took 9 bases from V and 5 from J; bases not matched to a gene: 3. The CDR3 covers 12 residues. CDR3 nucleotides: TGTGCCACCCAGCGGGGGACCGGGGAGCTGTTTTTT. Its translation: CATQRGTGELFF.

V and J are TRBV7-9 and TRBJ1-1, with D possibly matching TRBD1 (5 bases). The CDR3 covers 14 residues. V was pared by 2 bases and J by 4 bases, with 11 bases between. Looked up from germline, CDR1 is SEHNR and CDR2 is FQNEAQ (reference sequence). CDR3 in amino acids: CASSLKLQGTEAFF. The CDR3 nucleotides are TGTGCCAGCAGCTTAAAATTGCAGGGCACTGAAGCTTTCTTT.

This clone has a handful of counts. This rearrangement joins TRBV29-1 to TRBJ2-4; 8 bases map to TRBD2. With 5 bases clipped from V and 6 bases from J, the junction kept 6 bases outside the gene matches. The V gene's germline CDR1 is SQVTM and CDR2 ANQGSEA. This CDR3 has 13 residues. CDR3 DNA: TGCAGCGTTCTTGAGGCGGGGGGAAACATTCAGTACTTC. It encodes CSVLEAGGNIQYF.

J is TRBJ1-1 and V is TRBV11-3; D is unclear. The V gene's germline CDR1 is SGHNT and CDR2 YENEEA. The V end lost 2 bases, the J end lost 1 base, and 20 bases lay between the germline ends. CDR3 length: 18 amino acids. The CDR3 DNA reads TGTGCCAGCAGCTTAATTTGGCTCCGCCATAAGAAGAACACTGAAGCTTTCTTT. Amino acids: CASSLIWLRHKKNTEAFF.

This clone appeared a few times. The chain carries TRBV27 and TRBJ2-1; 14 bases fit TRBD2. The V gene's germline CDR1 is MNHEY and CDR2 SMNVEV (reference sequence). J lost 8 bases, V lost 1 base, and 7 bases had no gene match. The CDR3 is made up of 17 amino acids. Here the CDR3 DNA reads TGTGCCAGCAGTTTATTGGTGACTAGCGGGGGGGCCGATGAGCAGTTCTTC. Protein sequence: CASSLLVTSGGADEQFF.

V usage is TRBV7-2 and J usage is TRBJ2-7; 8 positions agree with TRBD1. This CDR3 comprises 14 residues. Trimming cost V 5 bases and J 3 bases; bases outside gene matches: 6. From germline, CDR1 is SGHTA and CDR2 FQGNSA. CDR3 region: CASSPRTGLYEQYF. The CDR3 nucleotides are TGTGCCAGCAGCCCCCGGACAGGGCTCTACGAGCAGTACTTC.